The rows below give T cell receptor beta chains drawn from one sample of a study of T cell repertoires in cytomegalovirus infection. What these receptors recognize is not known. TCRdb analysed the reads with MiXCR anew, one entry per CDR3 protein. Here the sample spans more than 250,000 distinct CDR3 sequences, around a quarter being singletons. Source: cultured PBMCs, taken from culture after CMV antigen stimulation. These receptors were taken from a human donor in good health (CMV status not recorded). Some clones in this sample may be carry-over from other donors' samples. CDR3s include the opening cysteine and the closing phenylalanine or tryptophan. D genes are given only for firm matches. The size entry is marked missing in some rows and otherwise reads once, few, many or a size class.

j_call clone_size d_call v_call cdr3_aa cdr3_nt
TRBJ2-4 . . TRBV11-3 CASSPGGLGTKNIQYF TGTGCCAGCAGCCCGGGCGGTCTAGGTACCAAAAACATTCAGTACTTC
TRBJ1-1 few . TRBV24-1 CATSDGWGTEAFF TGTGCCACCAGTGATGGGTGGGGAACTGAAGCTTTCTTT
TRBJ2-5 . TRBD2 TRBV20-1 CSASTGTRLGRGETQYF TGCAGTGCTAGTACCGGGACTAGACTCGGGCGAGGGGAGACCCAGTACTTC
TRBJ1-1 . TRBD1 TRBV7-9 CASSHRDRGPEAFF TGTGCCAGCAGCCATCGGGACAGGGGACCTGAAGCTTTCTTT
TRBJ2-2 few . TRBV5-6 CASSLWGTGELFF TGTGCCAGCAGCTTGTGGGGAACCGGGGAGCTGTTTTTT
TRBJ1-2 few . TRBV6-1 CASSAFGQRYGYTF TGTGCCAGCAGTGCTTTTGGACAGCGTTATGGCTACACCTTC
TRBJ2-1 few TRBD2 TRBV4-2 CASSQGAGALNEQFF TGTGCCAGCAGCCAAGGGGCGGGAGCGCTCAATGAGCAGTTCTTC
TRBJ2-1 . . TRBV4-1 CASSPVGSRYNEQFF TGCGCCAGCAGCCCGGTCGGGAGCCGGTACAATGAGCAGTTCTTC
TRBJ1-1 . . TRBV6-5 CASSYSAAGRAFF TGTGCCAGCAGTTACTCGGCCGCCGGCAGGGCTTTCTTT
TRBJ1-5 . . TRBV28 CASSFRGRGYQPQHF TGTGCCAGCAGTTTCCGAGGACGAGGATATCAGCCCCAGCATTTT
TRBJ1-5 . . TRBV12-3/TRBV12-4 CASFVGGRNQPQHF TGTGCCAGCTTCGTGGGGGGTAGGAATCAGCCCCAGCATTTT
TRBJ2-3 few . TRBV7-2 CASSSPPGADTQYF TGTGCCAGCAGCAGCCCCCCCGGAGCAGATACGCAGTATTTT
TRBJ2-1 many . TRBV7-2 CASTPPGSFDEQFF TGTGCCAGCACTCCCCCCGGAAGTTTCGATGAGCAGTTCTTC
TRBJ2-1 . . TRBV7-2 CASSATRYSYNEQFF TGTGCCAGCAGCGCTACTAGGTATTCCTACAATGAGCAGTTCTTC
TRBJ2-3 . TRBD1 TRBV19 CASSRRQGADTQYF TGTGCCAGTAGTCGACGACAGGGGGCAGATACGCAGTATTTT
TRBJ2-2 few . TRBV19 CASSRTVELFF TGTGCCAGTAGTCGGACCGTGGAGCTGTTTTTT